Listed here are 9 T cell receptor beta chains from one sample, sequenced in a study of cytomegalovirus exposure and HLA in healthy donors. Sequencing used immunoSEQ multiplex PCR; TCRdb keeps in-frame clones, though not all of them. Found here are fewer than 200,000 clones, 85% of them singletons; the top ten hold roughly 15%. Sequenced sample: PBMCs. Every receptor here comes from a man aged 18 to 30 in good health and CMV-seropositive.

The rearrangement links TRBV4-1 to TRBJ1-1, with D possibly TRBD1 on 6 matching bases. Germline loops: CDR1 MGHRA, CDR2 YSYEKL. The CDR3 spans 16 residues. The ends were cut back, 2 bases at V and 5 bases at J, with 18 bases in the middle. The CDR3, as DNA: TGCGCCAGCAGCCAAAGTGCAGGGGCCGTGAGGACTGAAGCTTTCTTT. This codes for CASSQSAGAVRTEAFF.

V and J are TRBV18 and TRBJ2-7, with 12 nucleotides matching TRBD2. With V trimmed by 1 base and J by 7 bases, 5 bases remained unmatched. The CDR3 runs to 15 residues. Germline V gene lookup returns CDR1 KGHSH and CDR2 LQKENI. The CDR3 sequence: CASSPRLAGGREQYF. CDR3 DNA: TGTGCCAGCTCACCACGCCTAGCGGGAGGGAGAGAGCAGTACTTC.

CDR3: CASRFRTGSYEQYF. In DNA form, the CDR3 reads TGTGCCAGTAGGTTCCGGACGGGGTCCTACGAGCAGTACTTC. The genes are TRBV19 and TRBJ2-7; weak D call: TRBD2 (5 bases). V lost 6 bases to trimming and J lost 1 base, with 13 bases between them. Germline CDR1 is LNHDA and CDR2 is SQIVND (reference sequence). The CDR3 sequence is 14 residues long.

This clone has only a few counts. The chain has TRBV5-4 and TRBJ1-2, with a tentative D call TRBD1 (6 bases). Germline loops: CDR1 SGHNT, CDR2 YYREEE (reference sequence). There are 15 residues in the CDR3. Trimming left V 0 bases short and J 2 bases short, with 11 bases between. CDR3 sequence: CASSLGTGLNYGYTF. The CDR3 nucleotides are TGTGCCAGCAGCTTGGGTACAGGGCTAAACTATGGCTACACCTTC.

This clone was found once. This sequence joins TRBV6-5 and TRBJ1-3; no definite D call. Per germline, CDR1 MNHEY and CDR2 SVGAGI. The CDR3 is 14 residues long. V was shortened by 2 bases and J by 2 bases, with 7 bases between the two germline ends. This CDR3 reads CASSYTGTGNTIYF. CDR3 nucleotides: TGTGCCAGCAGTTACACGGGAACTGGAAACACCATATATTTT.

V gene TRBV6-5 combines with J gene TRBJ2-3, with 9 bases identical to TRBD1. CDR1 is MNHEY and CDR2 is SVGAGI in the germline V gene. J lost 3 bases, V lost 2 bases, and 3 bases had no gene match. This CDR3 contains 15 residues. The CDR3 DNA sequence: TGTGCCAGCAGTTACCGGACAGGGGATACAGATACGCAGTATTTT. Translated: CASSYRTGDTDTQYF.

This clone was recorded a few times. The CDR3 DNA sequence: TGTGCCAGCAGTCGGTCTGGTGGTTACGAGCAGTACTTC. Encoded protein: CASSRSGGYEQYF. The chain uses TRBV28 and TRBJ2-7; no clear D. Germline CDR1 and CDR2: MDHEN and SYDVKM. This CDR3 contains 13 residues. Trimming stripped 5 bases from V and 4 bases from J, with 12 bases between.

This sequence joins TRBV19 and TRBJ2-2; 9 nucleotides match TRBD2. In germline, CDR1 is LNHDA, CDR2 SQIVND (reference sequence). The trim removed 7 bases at V and 5 bases at J, leaving 8 bases unmatched. The CDR3 runs 15 residues. CDR3 protein: CASTSSGSTTGELFF. CDR3 DNA sequence: TGTGCCAGTACCAGTAGCGGGAGTACTACCGGGGAGCTGTTTTTT. Looking up the rest from reference TRBV19 and TRBJ2-2 gives the full variable domain: DGGITQSPKYLFRKEGQNVTLSCEQNLNHDAMYWYRQDPGQGLRLIYYSQIVNDFQKGDIAEGYSVSREKKESFPLTVTSAQKNPTAFYLCASTSSGSTTGELFFGEGSRLTVL.

This chain connects TRBV6-5 to TRBJ2-5, with 7 bases aligning to TRBD2. The CDR3 sequence is 12 residues long. The trim removed 5 bases at V and 9 bases at J, leaving 6 bases unmatched. Germline values: CDR1 MNHEY, CDR2 SVGAGI. As DNA, the CDR3 is TGTGCCAGCAGTGGGGGGGGACCGGCCCAGTACTTC. It yields the protein CASSGGGPAQYF.